This T cell receptor beta chain derives from a study of blood T cell repertoires in COVID-19. The overall study: COVID-19 samples, acute and convalescent, were from the United States, Italy and Spain.

The CDR3 length is 16 residues. Trimming took 0 bases from V and 0 from J, leaving 11 bases between them. Germline V gives CDR1 SQVTM, CDR2 ANQGSEA. Original handling: For nucleated cells, counts were estimated from reference gene primer amplification. TCRdb's table, derived via immunoSEQ multiplex PCR, lists solely in-frame clones and lacks some. V and J calls and clone size follow that table, whereas D and trimming were derived from the DNA. Of under 200,000 clones detected, more than 75% appear once; the ten largest clones hold 2% to 2.5%. The V call is TRBV29-1, the J call TRBJ2-2; D gene uncertain. The origin of this receptor is a man between 45 and 60 years old who had recovered from COVID-19. The sequenced material came from peripheral blood. The CDR3 DNA reads TGCAGCGTTGAAGATTCCTATGCTACGAACACCGGGGAGCTGTTTTTT. Its translation is CSVEDSYATNTGELFF.